This TCR beta chain derives from a study of identical twins (dated by TCRdb to 2015 to 2016). For context, the study as a whole: TCR alpha and beta repertoires from monozygotic twins, unrelated adults of various ages and cord blood were deep-sequenced to test whether fetal clonotypes persist. Replicate twin experiments were performed at different times using different library preparation protocols to rule out contamination. On the study overall, not on this receptor specifically: Zero-insertion analyses could be partly confounded by invariant T cells such as MAIT and iNKT, although diverse VJ usage argued against such confounding for most clonotypes. Out-of-frame TCR alpha sequences shared between twins showed an excess of low generation-probability sequences compared with coincidental sharing between unrelated individuals. In monozygotic twins, out-of-frame TCR alpha sharing was systematically underestimated by recombination models, although the models agreed with sharing between unrelated individuals. Abundant cord blood beta clonotypes had fewer insertions, young adult naive repertoires showed a similar but weaker trend, and memory repertoires showed no such trend. In beta out-of-frame sequences, excess twin sharing was weaker, because having fewer shared sequences lowered the signal-to-noise ratio. Conclusions relied on cross-sectional statistical analysis, since the same donors could not be followed over many years.

Only healthy Caucasian donors were included. The CDR3, cysteine through phenylalanine, is 16 amino acids long. Left in the record is the CDR3 DNA by itself, 48 bases read in frame from the first base. The method behind the library was 5' RACE. The sequencer listed for this sample is Illumina HiSeq 2000. A universal primer binding site was introduced by template switching, and a unique molecular identifier was present in the final cDNA, enabling accurate counting of TCR cDNA molecules. Specific primers in the conserved constant-segment region were used to synthesize first-strand cDNA for the TCR alpha and beta chains. To control for contamination, every cDNA library carried two barcodes: a SMART-Mk sample barcode plus Illumina barcodes. Two successive PCR steps introduced TruSeq adapter sequences along with Illumina sample barcodes. The Illumina HiSeq platform was used with custom primers to sequence TCR alpha and beta cDNA libraries. The authors' pipeline ran thus. MiGEC was used to process raw reads and extract unique molecular identifiers, and MiXCR was used to find CDR3 positions. For each individual, recombination models were inferred using an EM algorithm with the repgenHMM and IGoR tools. The analysis of shared clonotypes was done with the tcR package in R, with sharing normalized by the product of cloneset sizes. To study raw recombination free of thymic and clonal selection effects, out-of-frame nonproductive sequences were analyzed. The public reads were quality trimmed at Q25 with fastp and then assembled into clones with MiXCR by TCRdb, keeping productive beta chains. Merged by CDR3 protein, the rows form single entries marked with the most common genes and DNA. Here the V and J calls rest on TCRdb's processing, not on the authors' analysis. The sample table holds roughly 1.6 million distinct CDR3 sequences, of which 25% to 35% were seen once. Clones ranked in the top ten supply roughly 0.3% of the sample.

Comments on this clonotype: What this receptor recognizes is not known. No qualities accompany the bases; no much larger clone lies one base away.

The receptor chain draws on TRBV21-1 and TRBJ1-1; the table's D call, TRBD1, has no DNA check behind it. TRBV21-1 is shown as a pseudogene. The sequenced material came from cord blood. The TCR originated in a newborn girl in good health. Read as DNA, the sequence is TGTGCCAGCAGCACCGGGACAGGGGGCGAATACGCTGAAGCTTTCTTT. Translated, this is CASSTGTGGEYAEAFF.